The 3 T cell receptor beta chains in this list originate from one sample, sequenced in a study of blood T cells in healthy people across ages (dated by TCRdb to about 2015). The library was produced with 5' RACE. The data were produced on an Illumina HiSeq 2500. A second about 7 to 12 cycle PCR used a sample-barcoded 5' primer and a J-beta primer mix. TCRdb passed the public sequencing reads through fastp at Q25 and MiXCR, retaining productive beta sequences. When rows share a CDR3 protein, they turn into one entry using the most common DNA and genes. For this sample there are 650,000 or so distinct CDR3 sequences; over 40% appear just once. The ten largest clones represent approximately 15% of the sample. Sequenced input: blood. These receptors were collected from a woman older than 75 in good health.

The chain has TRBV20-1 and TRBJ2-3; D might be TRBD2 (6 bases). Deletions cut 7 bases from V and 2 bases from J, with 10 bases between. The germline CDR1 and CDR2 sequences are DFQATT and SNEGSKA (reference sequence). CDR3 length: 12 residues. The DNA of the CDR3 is TGCAGTGGAAGCGGGCCCACAGATACGCAGTATTTT. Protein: CSGSGPTDTQYF.

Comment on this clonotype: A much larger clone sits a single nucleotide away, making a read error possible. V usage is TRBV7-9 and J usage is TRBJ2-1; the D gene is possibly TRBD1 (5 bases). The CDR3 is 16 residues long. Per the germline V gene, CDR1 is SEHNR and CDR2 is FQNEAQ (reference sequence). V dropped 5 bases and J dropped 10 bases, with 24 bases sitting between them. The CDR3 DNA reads TGTGCCAGCAGCCCCCGAGGTGGACACTTAACCTACGAGCAGTTCTTC. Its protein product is CASSPRGGHLTYEQFF. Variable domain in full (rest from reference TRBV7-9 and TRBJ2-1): DTGVSQNPRHKITKRGQNVTFRCDPISEHNRLYWYRQTLGQGPEFLTYFQNEAQLEKSRLLSDRFSAERPKGSFSTLEIQRTEQGDSAMYLCASSPRGGHLTYEQFFGPGTRLTVL.

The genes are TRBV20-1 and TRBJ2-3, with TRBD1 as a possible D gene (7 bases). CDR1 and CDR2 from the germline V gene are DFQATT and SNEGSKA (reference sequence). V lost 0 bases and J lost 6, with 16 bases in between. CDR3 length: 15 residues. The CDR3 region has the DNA TGCAGTGCTAGAGATATGGGGGCAGGGGGGGATACGCAGTATTTT. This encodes CSARDMGAGGDTQYF.